The 20 T cell receptor beta chains given below trace back to one sample, sequenced in a study of blood T cell repertoires in COVID-19. Libraries were prepared by immunoSEQ multiplex PCR; TCRdb keeps only in-frame clonotypes and omits some of them. The data hold over 250,000 clones, with about 73% observed a single time. What was sequenced was peripheral blood. Receptors originate from an elderly woman with acute or convalescent COVID-19.

The genes are TRBV6-6 and TRBJ2-4; D gene unclear. Deletions cut 2 bases from V and 8 bases from J, with 7 bases between. The CDR3 is 12 amino acids. The V gene's germline CDR1 is MNHNY and CDR2 SVGAGI (reference sequence). The CDR3 loop is CASSYSADIQYF. CDR3 nucleotide sequence: TGTGCCAGCAGTTACAGCGCGGACATTCAGTACTTC.

V gene TRBV28 combines with J gene TRBJ2-3; maybe TRBD2 (5 bases). Germline V gives CDR1 MDHEN, CDR2 SYDVKM. The CDR3 is made up of 15 amino acids. Trimming removed 7 bases at V and 5 bases at J, with 19 bases between. The CDR3 here is CASKGSGPLGDTQYF. The CDR3, as DNA: TGTGCCAGCAAGGGCAGCGGCCCACTTGGAGATACGCAGTATTTT.

J is TRBJ2-1 and V is TRBV11-2; 8 bases agree with TRBD2. Germline CDR1 is SGHAT and CDR2 is FQNNGV. Trimming removed 5 bases from V and 1 base from J; junction bases left unmatched: 10. The CDR3 loop spans 17 amino acids. The CDR3 coding sequence is TGTGCCAGCAGCGAGAGCGGGGGCTCACAGTCCTACAATGAGCAGTTCTTC. Protein product: CASSESGGSQSYNEQFF. The full variable domain, its missing parts supplied by reference TRBV11-2 and TRBJ2-1, is EAGVAQSPRYKIIEKRQSVAFWCNPISGHATLYWYQQILGQGPKLLIQFQNNGVVDDSQLPKDRFSAERLKGVDSTLKIQPAKLEDSAVYLCASSESGGSQSYNEQFFGPGTRLTVL.

The V call is TRBV7-9, the J call TRBJ1-1; TRBD1 matches 7 bases. The trim removed 1 base at V and 11 bases at J, leaving 7 bases unmatched. This CDR3 has 13 residues. Germline V gene sequence: CDR1 SEHNR, CDR2 FQNEAQ (reference sequence). For the CDR3, the DNA is TGTGCCAGCAGCTTAGGTACAGGGGTTTTTGCTTTCTTT. Encoded protein: CASSLGTGVFAFF.

CDR3 DNA sequence: TGTGCCAGCAGCTTAGCGGGGGGAAATCAGCCCCAGCATTTT. Protein: CASSLAGGNQPQHF. V gene TRBV7-2 combines with J gene TRBJ1-5; D possibly corresponds to TRBD1 (5 bases). The CDR3 loop spans 14 amino acids. Germline V gene sequence: CDR1 SGHTA, CDR2 FQGNSA. Trimming left V 0 bases short and J 4 bases short, with 7 bases between. The whole variable domain, remainder taken from reference TRBV7-2 and TRBJ1-5, is GAGVSQSPSNKVTEKGKDVELRCDPISGHTALYWYRQSLGQGLEFLIYFQGNSAPDKSGLPSDRFSAERTGGSVSTLTIQRTQQEDSAVYLCASSLAGGNQPQHFGDGTRLSIL.

This chain connects TRBV5-1 to TRBJ2-3; 8 nucleotides match TRBD2. The CDR3 is 15 amino acids. Looked up from germline, CDR1 is SGHRS and CDR2 is YFSETQ. J gave up 6 bases and V 4 bases, and 10 bases lay outside the gene matches. The CDR3 loop reads CASSLSGRASDTQYF. The CDR3, as DNA: TGCGCCAGCAGCCTAAGCGGGAGAGCATCCGATACGCAGTATTTT. Full variable domain (remainder filled in from reference TRBV5-1 and TRBJ2-3): KAGVTQTPRYLIKTRGQQVTLSCSPISGHRSVSWYQQTPGQGLQFLFEYFSETQRNKGNFPGRFSGRQFSNSRSEMNVSTLELGDSALYLCASSLSGRASDTQYFGPGTRLTVL.

The rearrangement links TRBV28 to TRBJ1-2, with a possible D match to TRBD1 (6 bases). The germline gives CDR1 MDHEN, CDR2 SYDVKM. Trimming cost V 5 bases and J 5 bases, with 18 bases left between them. This CDR3 spans 15 amino acids. CDR3 in amino acids: CASSLGTTQRYGYTF. The CDR3 bases are TGTGCCAGCAGTCTCGGGACAACGCAGAGGTATGGCTACACCTTC.

This clone was observed many times. The chain links TRBV5-5 to TRBJ2-2; no clear D. Germline lookup yields CDR1 SGHKS and CDR2 YYEKEE (reference sequence). V was shortened by 0 bases and J by 2 bases, with 11 bases between the two germline ends. The CDR3 contains 16 residues. CDR3 residues: CASSLGAAINTGELFF. The CDR3 DNA follows: TGTGCCAGCAGCTTGGGGGCAGCAATTAACACCGGGGAGCTGTTTTTT.

The gene calls are TRBV4-1 and TRBJ2-1; 10 positions match TRBD2. The CDR3 covers 14 residues. The V gene end was trimmed by 5 bases and the J gene end by 5 bases; junction bases not matched to a gene: 3. Germline V gene lookup returns CDR1 MGHRA and CDR2 YSYEKL. In nucleotides, the CDR3 is TGCGCCAGCAGCAAGCGGGAGGGACACAATGAGCAGTTCTTC. This codes for CASSKREGHNEQFF.

This chain links TRBV18 with TRBJ2-1; tentatively, D is TRBD2 (5 bases). From germline, CDR1 is KGHSH and CDR2 LQKENI. The CDR3 loop spans 16 amino acids. Trimming removed 0 bases at V and 9 bases at J, with 18 bases between. The CDR3 coding sequence is TGTGCCAGCTCACCACCGACGGGGATAGTTCTTGGTGAGCAGTTCTTC. Translated: CASSPPTGIVLGEQFF.

This rearrangement joins TRBV2 to TRBJ1-4; the match to TRBD1 covers 10 bases. CDR3 length: 15 amino acids. Germline assignment: CDR1 SNHLY and CDR2 FYNNEI. J was trimmed by 15 bases and V by 6 bases; bases with no gene match: 16. The CDR3 region is CASRIGTGATGELFF. CDR3 in DNA: TGTGCCAGCAGGATAGGGACAGGGGCAACAGGAGAATTGTTTTTT.

This clone was counted a single time. This rearrangement joins TRBV3-1 (or the pseudogene TRBV3-2) to TRBJ1-6, with a weak D call TRBD1 (5 bases). Trimming shortened V by 1 base and J by 9 bases, and 10 bases separated the two germline ends. The CDR3 runs 14 residues. Germline CDR1 reads LGHDT; CDR2 reads YNNKEL (reference sequence). CDR3 in amino acids: CASSQGGTFSPLHF. The DNA for the CDR3 is TGTGCCAGCAGCCAAGGGGGGACTTTTTCACCCCTCCACTTT.

This clone was observed a few times. The V gene is TRBV30, the J gene TRBJ1-2; D might be TRBD1 (6 bases). The CDR3 covers 11 residues. With 5 bases removed from V and 8 bases from J, the gap between germline ends came to 12 bases. Germline lookup yields CDR1 GTSNPN and CDR2 SVGIG (reference sequence). CDR3 sequence: CAWSQGPGYTF. For the CDR3, the DNA is TGTGCCTGGTCACAGGGACCGGGCTACACCTTC.

The V and J genes are TRBV6-2 or TRBV6-3 and TRBJ2-1; D unclear. Germline values: CDR1 MNHEY, CDR2 SVGEGT. CDR3 size: 12 residues. Trimming removed 4 bases from V and 10 bases from J, with 11 bases in between. The chain's CDR3 is CASSSPRAEQFF. The CDR3 coding sequence is TGTGCCAGCAGTTCTCCTAGAGCCGAGCAGTTCTTC.

The chain is built from TRBV6-5 and TRBJ1-3; 8 bases agree with TRBD1. V lost 6 bases to trimming and J lost 2 bases; unmatched junction nucleotides: 3. CDR1 MNHEY and CDR2 SVGAGI come from the germline V gene. The CDR3 runs to 14 residues. The CDR3 is CASRQQGAGNTIYF. CDR3 nucleotides: TGTGCCAGCAGACAACAGGGGGCTGGAAACACCATATATTTT.

Comments on this clone: Other DNA sequences in this sample translate to the same CDR3. The chain employs TRBV12-3 or TRBV12-4 and TRBJ1-2; no clear D gene. The CDR3 loop spans 13 amino acids. The ends were cut back, 2 bases at V and 2 bases at J, with 6 bases in the middle. In DNA form, the CDR3 reads TGTGCCAGCAGTTTATCCGGGAACTATGGCTACACCTTC. It codes for CASSLSGNYGYTF.

The chain is built from TRBV5-1 and TRBJ1-1; the match to TRBD1 covers 7 bases. Germline V lookup: CDR1 SGHRS, CDR2 YFSETQ. The CDR3 runs to 15 residues. The junction had 4 bases not matched to a gene; V was cut back by 2 bases and J by 0 bases. CDR3 bases: TGCGCCAGCAGCTTACCAGGGGGGTTGAACACTGAAGCTTTCTTT. This translates into CASSLPGGLNTEAFF.

The V gene is TRBV6-5, the J gene TRBJ1-2; D is unresolved. V lost 8 bases and J lost 5, with 18 bases in between. Germline CDR1 and CDR2: MNHEY and SVGAGI. The CDR3 totals 14 residues. The CDR3 region has the DNA TGTGCCAGCCGAGGACGGGAAACACGGTATGGCTACACCTTC. Translation: CASRGRETRYGYTF.

The chain employs TRBV5-1 and TRBJ2-2; D gene ambiguous. The germline V and J ends were trimmed by 0 bases and 2 bases, with 11 bases remaining between them. This CDR3 has 16 amino acids. CDR1 is SGHRS, CDR2 YFSETQ, per germline. CDR3 in DNA: TGCGCCAGCAGCTTGGCATATAGTACTAACACCGGGGAGCTGTTTTTT. The encoded protein is CASSLAYSTNTGELFF.

The chain links TRBV4-2 to TRBJ1-2, with a weak D call TRBD1 (5 bases). V shed 3 bases and J shed 7 bases, with 9 bases lying between them. The CDR3 covers 12 residues. Germline V gives CDR1 LGHNA, CDR2 YNFKEQ. The CDR3 region has the DNA TGTGCCAGCAGCCATTGGGGCAGTGGCTACACCTTC. Amino acids: CASSHWGSGYTF.